This section outlines one T cell receptor (beta chain) sequence together with its context. The data stem from a study of blood T cell repertoires in COVID-19. Study-wide background: Both acute and convalescent COVID-19 samples were obtained from the United States, Italy and Spain.

V lost 5 bases, J lost 5 bases, and 4 bases stayed unmatched. The germline V gene encodes CDR1 SNHLY and CDR2 FYNNEI. The CDR3 totals 13 residues. Authors' data handling: Amplification with reference gene primers provided the estimates of nucleated cell counts. Sequenced by immunoSEQ multiplex PCR; TCRdb stores in-frame clones only, minus some. Clonal size and the V and J genes are those of that table, whereas D and trimming came from the DNA. Here the sample spans more than 450,000 clones, 87% being singletons. This clonotype was obtained from a woman younger than 30 who had recovered from COVID-19. Sequencing was performed on PBMCs or T cells enriched from blood (not recorded which). This sequence joins TRBV2 and TRBJ2-7, with 9 bases that match TRBD1. The CDR3 nucleotides are TGTGCCAGCAGTTGGACAGGGGAGGACGAGCAGTACTTC. Translated, it gives CASSWTGEDEQYF.